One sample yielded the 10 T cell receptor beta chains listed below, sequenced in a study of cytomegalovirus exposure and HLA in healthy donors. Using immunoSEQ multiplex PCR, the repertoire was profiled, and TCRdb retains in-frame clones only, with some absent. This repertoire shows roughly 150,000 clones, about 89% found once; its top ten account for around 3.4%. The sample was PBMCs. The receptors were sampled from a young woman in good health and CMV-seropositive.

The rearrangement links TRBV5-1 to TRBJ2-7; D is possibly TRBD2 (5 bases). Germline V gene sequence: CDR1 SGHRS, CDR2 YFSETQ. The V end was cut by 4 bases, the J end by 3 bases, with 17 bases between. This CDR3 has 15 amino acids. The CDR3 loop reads CASSPSSDFLYEQYF. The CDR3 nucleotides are TGCGCCAGCAGCCCCTCCTCGGACTTCCTCTACGAGCAGTACTTC.

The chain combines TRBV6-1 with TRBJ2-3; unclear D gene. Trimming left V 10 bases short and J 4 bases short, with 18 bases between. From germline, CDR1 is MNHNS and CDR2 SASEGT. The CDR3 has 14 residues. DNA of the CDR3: TGTGCCACCTTCCTACCCTCCTCGGCAGATACGCAGTATTTT. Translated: CATFLPSSADTQYF.

The CDR3 loop reads CASSSSDRVYGYTF. The CDR3 DNA sequence: TGTGCCAGCAGTTCTTCCGACAGGGTCTATGGCTACACCTTC. This rearrangement joins TRBV28 to TRBJ1-2, with 7 bases matching TRBD1. Trimming took 4 bases from V and 4 from J; bases not matched to a gene: 6. Germline-derived CDR1 and CDR2 are MDHEN and SYDVKM. The CDR3 runs to 14 residues.

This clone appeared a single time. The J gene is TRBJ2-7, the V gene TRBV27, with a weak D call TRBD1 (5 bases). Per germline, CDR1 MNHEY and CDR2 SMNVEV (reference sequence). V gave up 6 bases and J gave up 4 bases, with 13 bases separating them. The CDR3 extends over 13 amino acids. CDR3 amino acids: CASSPGIGYEQYF. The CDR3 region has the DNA TGTGCCAGCAGCCCAGGGATTGGGTACGAGCAGTACTTC.

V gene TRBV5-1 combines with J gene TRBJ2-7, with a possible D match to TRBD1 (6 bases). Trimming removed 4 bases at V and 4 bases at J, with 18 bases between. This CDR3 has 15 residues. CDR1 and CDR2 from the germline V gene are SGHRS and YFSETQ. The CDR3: CASSPKQGWGYEQYF. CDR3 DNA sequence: TGCGCCAGCAGCCCCAAACAGGGTTGGGGTTACGAGCAGTACTTC.

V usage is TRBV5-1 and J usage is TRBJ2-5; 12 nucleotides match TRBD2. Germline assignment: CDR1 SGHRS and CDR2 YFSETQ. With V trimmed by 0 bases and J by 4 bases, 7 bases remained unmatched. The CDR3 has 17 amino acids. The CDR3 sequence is CASSLGTSGMVAETQYF. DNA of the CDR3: TGCGCCAGCAGCTTGGGGACTAGCGGGATGGTGGCAGAGACCCAGTACTTC.

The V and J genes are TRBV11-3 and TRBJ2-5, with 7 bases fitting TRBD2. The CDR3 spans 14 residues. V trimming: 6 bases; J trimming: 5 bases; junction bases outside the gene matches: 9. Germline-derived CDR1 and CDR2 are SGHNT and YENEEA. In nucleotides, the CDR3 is TGTGCCAGCAGGCCGGGACTCGGGGGGGAGACCCAGTACTTC. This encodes CASRPGLGGETQYF.

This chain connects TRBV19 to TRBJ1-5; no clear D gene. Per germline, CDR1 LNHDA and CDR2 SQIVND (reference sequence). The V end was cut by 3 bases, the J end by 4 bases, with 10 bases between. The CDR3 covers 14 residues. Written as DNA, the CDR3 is TGTGCCAGTAGTATCGCAGTTTGGAATCAGCCCCAGCATTTT. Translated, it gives CASSIAVWNQPQHF.

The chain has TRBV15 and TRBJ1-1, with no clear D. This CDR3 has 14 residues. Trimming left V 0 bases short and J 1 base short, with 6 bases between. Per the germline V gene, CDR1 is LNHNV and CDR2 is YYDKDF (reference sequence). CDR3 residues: CATSRDIGNTEAFF. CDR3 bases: TGTGCCACCAGCAGAGATATCGGGAACACTGAAGCTTTCTTT.

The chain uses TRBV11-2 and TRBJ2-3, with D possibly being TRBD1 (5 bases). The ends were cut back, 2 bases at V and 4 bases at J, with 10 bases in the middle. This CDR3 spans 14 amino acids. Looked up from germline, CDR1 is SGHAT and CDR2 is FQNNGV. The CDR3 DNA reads TGTGCCAGCAGCTTAACCAGGGTGGCAGATACGCAGTATTTT. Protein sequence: CASSLTRVADTQYF.